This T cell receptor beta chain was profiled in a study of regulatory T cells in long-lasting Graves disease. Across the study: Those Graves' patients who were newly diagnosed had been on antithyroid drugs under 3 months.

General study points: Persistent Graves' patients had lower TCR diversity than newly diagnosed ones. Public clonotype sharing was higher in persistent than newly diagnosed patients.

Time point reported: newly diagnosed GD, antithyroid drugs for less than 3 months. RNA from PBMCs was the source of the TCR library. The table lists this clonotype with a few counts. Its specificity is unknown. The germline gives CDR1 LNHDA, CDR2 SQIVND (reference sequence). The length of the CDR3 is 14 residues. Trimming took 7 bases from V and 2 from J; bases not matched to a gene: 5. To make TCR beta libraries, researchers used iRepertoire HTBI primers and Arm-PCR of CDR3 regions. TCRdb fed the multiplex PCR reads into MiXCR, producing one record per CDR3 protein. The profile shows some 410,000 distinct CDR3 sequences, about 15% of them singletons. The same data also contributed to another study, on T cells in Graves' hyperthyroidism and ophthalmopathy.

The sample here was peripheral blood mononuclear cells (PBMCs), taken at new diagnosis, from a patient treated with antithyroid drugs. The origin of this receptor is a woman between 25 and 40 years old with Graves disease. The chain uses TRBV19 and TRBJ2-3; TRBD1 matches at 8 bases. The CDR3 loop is CASKDRADTDTQYF. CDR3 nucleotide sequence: TGTGCCAGTAAGGACAGGGCCGACACAGATACGCAGTATTTT. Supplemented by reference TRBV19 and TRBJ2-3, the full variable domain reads DGGITQSPKYLFRKEGQNVTLSCEQNLNHDAMYWYRQDPGQGLRLIYYSQIVNDFQKGDIAEGYSVSREKKESFPLTVTSAQKNPTAFYLCASKDRADTDTQYFGPGTRLTVL.